Presented here are 18 T cell receptor beta chains from one specimen sequenced in a study of T-cell memory formation after mild COVID-19. TCRdb ran MiXCR on the 5' RACE reads and lists one entry per CDR3 protein. The sample records about 430,000 distinct CDR3 sequences, 24% being singletons. The sample consisted of PBMCs or a T cell subset sorted from them (not recorded which). The receptors originated from an adult woman who had mild COVID-19 (a few samples of this study predate the infection). Cell type and time point are not known.

This clonotype was seen a single time. The V and J genes are TRBV19 and TRBJ2-1; D is unresolved. V was clipped by 6 bases and J by 3 bases, with 12 bases between them. The CDR3 loop spans 14 amino acids. Germline V lookup: CDR1 LNHDA, CDR2 SQIVND (reference sequence). The CDR3 coding sequence is TGTGCCAGTAGCTATAACCCAGGCTACAATGAGCAGTTCTTC. It codes for CASSYNPGYNEQFF. The whole variable domain, remainder taken from reference TRBV19 and TRBJ2-1, is DGGITQSPKYLFRKEGQNVTLSCEQNLNHDAMYWYRQDPGQGLRLIYYSQIVNDFQKGDIAEGYSVSREKKESFPLTVTSAQKNPTAFYLCASSYNPGYNEQFFGPGTRLTVL.

The gene calls are TRBV24-1 and TRBJ2-1; D might be TRBD2 (6 bases). Germline values: CDR1 KGHDR, CDR2 SFDVKD. Trimming left V 4 bases short and J 0 bases short, with 18 bases between. There are 18 residues in the CDR3. Here the CDR3 DNA reads TGTGCCACCAGTGAGTCGACTCCTAGCGCTTTCTCCTACAATGAGCAGTTCTTC. Protein product: CATSESTPSAFSYNEQFF.

CDR3 bases: TGCGCCAGCAGCCAAGTGTCGACGGGACAGCACTCCTACGAGCAGTACTTC. This codes for CASSQVSTGQHSYEQYF. V is TRBV4-1 and J is TRBJ2-7, with 7 positions matching TRBD1. Germline loops: CDR1 MGHRA, CDR2 YSYEKL. CDR3 length equals 17 residues. V lost 1 base and J lost 0; bases outside the gene matches: 9.

V and J are TRBV7-3 and TRBJ1-3; D gene ambiguous. Germline CDR1 reads SGHTA; CDR2 reads FQGTGA. Trimming pared 5 bases from V and 12 bases from J, leaving 11 bases between. The CDR3 has 11 residues. This CDR3 is CASSNGEGIYF. Written as DNA, the CDR3 is TGTGCCAGCAGCAATGGCGAGGGCATATATTTT.

The rearrangement joins TRBV5-1 to TRBJ1-5; D gene unclear. This CDR3 region has 15 residues. V was shortened by 3 bases and J by 3 bases, with 13 bases between the two germline ends. Germline CDR1 reads SGHRS; CDR2 reads YFSETQ. CDR3 DNA: TGCGCCAGCAGCTCCGAGGGAAATCCCAATCAGCCCCAGCATTTT. Protein: CASSSEGNPNQPQHF.

The rearrangement uses TRBV24-1 and TRBJ2-7; 12 nucleotides match TRBD1. The CDR3 spans 15 residues. V lost 3 bases, J lost 4 bases, and 3 bases stayed unmatched. The V gene's germline CDR1 is KGHDR and CDR2 SFDVKD. The CDR3 coding sequence is TGTGCCACCAGTGATGGGACAGGGGGCAAGTACGAGCAGTACTTC. This gives the protein CATSDGTGGKYEQYF.

The chain combines TRBV13 with TRBJ2-5; TRBD1 aligns across 7 bases. The germline V gene encodes CDR1 PRHDT and CDR2 FYEKMQ (reference sequence). The CDR3 is made up of 14 amino acids. V shed 8 bases, J shed 1 base, and the junction held 7 bases outside the gene matches. The chain's CDR3 is CASLLRGFQETQYF. DNA for the CDR3: TGTGCCAGCTTGCTCAGGGGGTTCCAAGAGACCCAGTACTTC.

V and J are TRBV13 and TRBJ2-7, with D possibly TRBD2 on 6 matching bases. The V gene's germline CDR1 is PRHDT and CDR2 FYEKMQ (reference sequence). This CDR3 comprises 16 residues. V lost 5 bases and J 7 bases, leaving 24 bases between the germline ends. This CDR3 is CASSPRGSGLPGEQYF. The CDR3 DNA sequence: TGTGCCAGCAGCCCAAGAGGGAGCGGGCTCCCAGGGGAGCAGTACTTC.

This clonotype has more than one count but fewer than ten. The chain uses TRBV6-5 and TRBJ2-5, with 8 bases aligning to TRBD1. Per the germline V gene, CDR1 is MNHEY and CDR2 is SVGAGI. Trimming at V came to 4 bases and at J to 5 bases, leaving 9 bases not matched to a gene. This CDR3 spans 15 amino acids. The CDR3 sequence: CASSFQGASLETQYF. The CDR3, as DNA: TGTGCCAGCAGTTTCCAGGGGGCCTCTTTGGAGACCCAGTACTTC.

This clonotype was seen more than once but under ten times. The V and J genes are TRBV7-9 and TRBJ2-3, with D hard to call. V was cut by 5 bases and J by 0 bases, with 9 bases left in between. Germline V gene lookup returns CDR1 SEHNR and CDR2 FQNEAQ (reference sequence). The CDR3 spans 14 residues. This chain's CDR3 is CASSPHLSTDTQYF. The CDR3 nucleotides are TGTGCCAGCAGCCCGCACCTTAGCACAGATACGCAGTATTTT.

The chain is built from TRBV7-2 and TRBJ2-2; D gene unclear. The CDR3 is 13 amino acids. V was shortened by 4 bases and J by 5 bases, with 8 bases between the two germline ends. Germline V gene data show CDR1 as SGHTA and CDR2 as FQGNSA. In nucleotides, the CDR3 is TGTGCCAGCAGCTCCTCACTTACCGGGGAGCTGTTTTTT. The encoded protein is CASSSSLTGELFF.

The chain is built from TRBV7-9 and TRBJ1-2; D perhaps matches TRBD1 (5 bases). The V end was cut by 5 bases, the J end by 4 bases, with 20 bases between. From germline, CDR1 is SEHNR and CDR2 FQNEAQ (reference sequence). This CDR3 region has 16 residues. CDR3 sequence: CASSPTGTGKIYGYTF. CDR3 nucleotides: TGTGCCAGCAGCCCTACGGGGACTGGGAAAATCTATGGCTACACCTTC.

The sample holds a few counts of this clonotype. The rearrangement links TRBV12-3 or TRBV12-4 to TRBJ2-1; 9 bases fit TRBD2. The V and J ends lost 5 bases and 1 base, in that order; junction bases with no gene match: 9. The length of the CDR3 is 17 residues. The CDR3: CASSPEAGGSSYNEQFF. The CDR3 DNA is TGTGCCAGCAGTCCTGAAGCGGGGGGCTCTTCCTACAATGAGCAGTTCTTC.

This chain joins TRBV15 and TRBJ2-7, with 7 positions matching TRBD1. The CDR3 covers 14 residues. Germline trimming cut 1 base from V and 5 bases from J; bases unmatched to any gene: 5. The germline gives CDR1 LNHNV, CDR2 YYDKDF (reference sequence). CDR3 in amino acids: CATSRGDRVNEQYF. The DNA of the CDR3 is TGTGCCACCAGCAGAGGCGACAGGGTCAACGAGCAGTACTTC. The whole variable domain, remainder taken from reference TRBV15 and TRBJ2-7, is DAMVIQNPRYQVTQFGKPVTLSCSQTLNHNVMYWYQQKSSQAPKLLFHYYDKDFNNEADTPDNFQSRRPNTSFCFLDIRSPGLGDTAMYLCATSRGDRVNEQYFGPGTRLTVT.

The chain employs TRBV12-3 or TRBV12-4 and TRBJ2-7; 7 nucleotides match TRBD1. This CDR3 region has 15 residues. J was trimmed by 2 bases and V by 6 bases; bases with no gene match: 10. Here the CDR3 DNA reads TGTGCCAGCAGGACCGCCCAGGACAGGCCCTACGAGCAGTACTTC. Translated, it gives CASRTAQDRPYEQYF.

The chain has TRBV2 and TRBJ2-5; TRBD2 agrees at 11 bases. The CDR3 has 15 amino acids. With 4 bases clipped from V and 5 bases from J, the junction kept 6 bases outside the gene matches. The germline gives CDR1 SNHLY, CDR2 FYNNEI. The CDR3 nucleotides read TGTGCCAGCAGTGTCTCGGCTAGCGGGAGGGAGACCCAGTACTTC. Translation: CASSVSASGRETQYF. Drawing the rest from reference TRBV2 and TRBJ2-5, the complete variable domain is EPEVTQTPSHQVTQMGQEVILRCVPISNHLYFYWYRQILGQKVEFLVSFYNNEISEKSEIFDDQFSVERPDGSNFTLKIRSTKLEDSAMYFCASSVSASGRETQYFGPGTRLLVL.

This chain uses TRBV12-3 or TRBV12-4 with TRBJ2-7; 8 nucleotides match TRBD1. V trimming: 5 bases; J trimming: 1 base; junction bases outside the gene matches: 4. This CDR3 contains 14 residues. CDR3 residues: CASSNGQGSYEQYF. DNA for the CDR3: TGTGCCAGCAGTAACGGACAGGGATCCTACGAGCAGTACTTC.

CDR3 sequence: CASSPSLPNSGNTIYF. CDR3 coding DNA: TGTGCCAGCAGCCCAAGCCTGCCTAACTCTGGAAACACCATATATTTT. The rearrangement joins TRBV14 to TRBJ1-3; D remains ambiguous. Germline V gene data show CDR1 as SGHDN and CDR2 as FVKESK. The CDR3 is 16 residues long. V lost 4 bases and J lost 0, with 13 bases in between.